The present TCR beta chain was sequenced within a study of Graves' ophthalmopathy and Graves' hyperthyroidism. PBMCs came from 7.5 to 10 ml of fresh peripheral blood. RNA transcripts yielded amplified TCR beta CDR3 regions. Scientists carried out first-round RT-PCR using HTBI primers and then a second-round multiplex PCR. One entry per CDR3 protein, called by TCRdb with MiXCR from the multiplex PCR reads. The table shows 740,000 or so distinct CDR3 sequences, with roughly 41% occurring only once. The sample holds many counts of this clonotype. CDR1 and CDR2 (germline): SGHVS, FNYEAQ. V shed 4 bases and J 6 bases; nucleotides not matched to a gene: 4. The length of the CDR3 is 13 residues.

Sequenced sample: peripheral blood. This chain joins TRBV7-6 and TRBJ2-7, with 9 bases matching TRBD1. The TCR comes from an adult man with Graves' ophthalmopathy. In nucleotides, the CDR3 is TGTGCCAGCAGCTCCCGGACAGGGGCCGAGCAGTACTTC. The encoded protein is CASSSRTGAEQYF.